The 9 T cell receptor beta chains given below trace back to one sample, sequenced in a study of blood T cell repertoires in COVID-19 (TCRdb year 2020). Library construction relied on the immunoSEQ multiplex PCR assay. TCRdb provides this immuneACCESS table in a form limited to in-frame rearrangements. Some clones are lacking; in checked studies, under half of them reflect an unresolved V gene, and why the rest are absent is not known. The sample table lists roughly 180,000 clones, under 85% of them with a count of one. The ten top clones hold under 7.5% of the sample. What was sequenced was peripheral blood. These receptor sequences come from a man at least 80 years old with COVID-19, enrolled during active disease.

CDR3 in DNA: TGTGCCAGCAGCTTGACAGGGACCTACGAGCAGTACTTC. Amino acids: CASSLTGTYEQYF. The rearrangement joins TRBV7-3 to TRBJ2-7; TRBD1 matches 7 bases. The CDR3 extends over 13 amino acids. Germline V gene lookup returns CDR1 SGHTA and CDR2 FQGTGA. With V trimmed by 3 bases and J by 2 bases, 1 base remained unmatched.

This chain connects TRBV6-4 to TRBJ1-1; D remains ambiguous. The CDR3 runs 13 residues. Germline loops: CDR1 MRHNA, CDR2 SNTAGT. V shed 6 bases and J shed 0 bases, with 8 bases lying between them. As DNA, the CDR3 is TGTGCCAGCAGCACAGTCATGAACACTGAAGCTTTCTTT. The encoded protein is CASSTVMNTEAFF.

This chain links TRBV3-1 (or the pseudogene TRBV3-2) with TRBJ1-2, with TRBD1 identical over 7 bases. CDR3 size: 14 residues. V lost 6 bases and J lost 7; bases outside the gene matches: 11. Germline loops: CDR1 LGHDT, CDR2 YNNKEL (reference sequence). The CDR3 DNA reads TGTGCCAGCAGACTGACAGGGTTCCACAGTGGCTACACCTTC. It encodes CASRLTGFHSGYTF.

V and J are TRBV5-1 and TRBJ2-3; possibly TRBD1 for D (6 bases). The CDR3 contains 13 residues. Trimming removed 5 bases at V and 6 bases at J, with 13 bases between. Germline-derived CDR1 and CDR2 are SGHRS and YFSETQ. The CDR3 reads CASSGGQGDTQYF. The DNA of the CDR3 is TGCGCCAGCAGTGGTGGGCAGGGGGATACGCAGTATTTT.

This clone appeared a few times. V and J are TRBV19 and TRBJ2-7; the D gene is possibly TRBD2 (5 bases). V shed 5 bases and J shed 3 bases, with 17 bases lying between them. CDR1 and CDR2 from the germline V gene are LNHDA and SQIVND (reference sequence). This CDR3 is built from 15 residues. The CDR3 sequence: CASSPSGRVYYEQYF. The CDR3, as DNA: TGTGCCAGTAGTCCTTCGGGAAGGGTCTACTACGAGCAGTACTTC.

The chain links TRBV7-9 to TRBJ1-1; possibly TRBD1 for D (5 bases). V gave up 2 bases and J gave up 5 bases, with 18 bases separating them. The CDR3 is 16 amino acids. Looked up from germline, CDR1 is SEHNR and CDR2 is FQNEAQ (reference sequence). CDR3 region: CASSLLPGGGSTEAFF. The CDR3 DNA reads TGTGCCAGCAGCTTACTACCCGGGGGGGGGTCAACTGAAGCTTTCTTT.

The chain couples TRBV6-5 to TRBJ2-7; D may be TRBD2 (5 bases). V was shortened by 11 bases and J by 5 bases, with 13 bases between the two germline ends. Germline lookup yields CDR1 MNHEY and CDR2 SVGAGI. This CDR3 is 11 amino acids long. CDR3 residues: CADYTGDEQYF. CDR3 in DNA: TGTGCCGATTATACCGGGGACGAGCAGTACTTC.

The chain is built from TRBV5-1 and TRBJ2-4; perhaps TRBD1 as D (6 bases). There are 14 residues in the CDR3. Trimming left V 4 bases short and J 1 base short, with 9 bases between. CDR1 and CDR2 from the germline V gene are SGHRS and YFSETQ. CDR3 in amino acids: CASSPGDAKNIQYF. The CDR3 DNA reads TGCGCCAGCAGCCCAGGGGATGCCAAAAACATTCAGTACTTC.

As concerns this clone: At one end, the junction sequence differs from germline, possibly due to a read error. Different DNA sequences within this sample yield the same CDR3. This chain connects TRBV18 to TRBJ1-2, with 8 bases that match TRBD1. CDR3 length: 13 residues. Germline V lookup: CDR1 KGHSH, CDR2 LQKENI. CDR3 sequence (DNA): TGTGCCAGCTCCCCACAGGGGGACTATGGCTACACCTTC. Amino acid sequence: CASSPQGDYGYTF.